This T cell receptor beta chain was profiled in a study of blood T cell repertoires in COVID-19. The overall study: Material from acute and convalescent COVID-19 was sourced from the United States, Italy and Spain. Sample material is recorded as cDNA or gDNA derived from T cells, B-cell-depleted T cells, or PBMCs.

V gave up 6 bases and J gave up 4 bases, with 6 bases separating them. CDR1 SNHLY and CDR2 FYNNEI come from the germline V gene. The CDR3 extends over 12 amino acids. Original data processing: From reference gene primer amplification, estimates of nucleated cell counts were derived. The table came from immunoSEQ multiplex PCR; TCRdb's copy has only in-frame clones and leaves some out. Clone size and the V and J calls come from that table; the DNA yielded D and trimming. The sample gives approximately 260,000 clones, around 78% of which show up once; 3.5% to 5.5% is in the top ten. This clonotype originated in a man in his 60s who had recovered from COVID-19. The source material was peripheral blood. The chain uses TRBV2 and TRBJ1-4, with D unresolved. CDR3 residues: CASREHNEKLFF. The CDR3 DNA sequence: TGTGCCAGCAGGGAACATAATGAAAAACTGTTTTTT.